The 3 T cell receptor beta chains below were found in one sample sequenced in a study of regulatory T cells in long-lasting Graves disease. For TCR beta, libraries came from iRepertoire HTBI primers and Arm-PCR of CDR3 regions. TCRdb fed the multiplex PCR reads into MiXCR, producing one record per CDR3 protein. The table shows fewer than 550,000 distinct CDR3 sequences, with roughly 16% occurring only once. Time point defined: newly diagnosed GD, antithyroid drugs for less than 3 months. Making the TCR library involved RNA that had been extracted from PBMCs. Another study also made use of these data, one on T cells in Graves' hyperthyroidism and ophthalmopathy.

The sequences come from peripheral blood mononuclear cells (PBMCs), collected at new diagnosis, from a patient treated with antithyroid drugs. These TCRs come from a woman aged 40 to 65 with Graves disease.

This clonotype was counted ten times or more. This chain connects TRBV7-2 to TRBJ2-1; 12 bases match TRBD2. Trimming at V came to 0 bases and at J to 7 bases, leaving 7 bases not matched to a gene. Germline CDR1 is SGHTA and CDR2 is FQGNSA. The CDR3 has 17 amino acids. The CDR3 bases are TGTGCCAGCAGCTTAGCCGCGACTAGCGGGGGAGGGAATGAGCAGTTCTTC. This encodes CASSLAATSGGGNEQFF.

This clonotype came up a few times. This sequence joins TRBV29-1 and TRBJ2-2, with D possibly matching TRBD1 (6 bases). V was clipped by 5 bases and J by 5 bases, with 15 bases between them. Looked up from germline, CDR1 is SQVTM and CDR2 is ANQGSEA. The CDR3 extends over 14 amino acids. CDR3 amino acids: CSVQSGQLTGELFF. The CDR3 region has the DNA TGCAGCGTTCAATCTGGACAGCTGACCGGGGAGCTGTTTTTT.

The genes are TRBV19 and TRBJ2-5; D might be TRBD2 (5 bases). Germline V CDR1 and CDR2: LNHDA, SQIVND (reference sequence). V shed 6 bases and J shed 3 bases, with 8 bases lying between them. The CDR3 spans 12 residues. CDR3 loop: CASSRDEETQYF. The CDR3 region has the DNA TGTGCCAGTAGCCGGGATGAAGAGACCCAGTACTTC.